Following are 15 T cell receptor beta chains from one sample sequenced in a study of graft-versus-host responses after intestinal transplantation. These receptors are not linked to any known antigen. Sequencing was performed with immunoSEQ multiplex PCR; in TCRdb, only in-frame clones are kept and a portion is missing. The sample gives over 100,000 clones, 90% to 95% of which show up once; 1.2% is in the top ten. Material: unstimulated CD8+ T cells sorted from spleen or lymph node cells, obtained before transplant. All receptors derive from a human donor who was the organ donor for an intestinal transplant.

In its sample, this clone was seen a few times. This chain uses TRBV27 with TRBJ2-3; 14 nucleotides align to TRBD2. The CDR3 is 17 amino acids. J was trimmed by 2 bases and V by 2 bases; bases with no gene match: 3. The germline V gene has CDR1 MNHEY and CDR2 SMNVEV (reference sequence). The CDR3 loop is CASSLGTSGSYTDTQYF. The CDR3 nucleotides read TGTGCCAGCAGTTTAGGGACTAGCGGGAGTTACACAGATACGCAGTATTTT.

The chain has TRBV29-1 and TRBJ2-5, with TRBD2 matching 7 bases. V was pared by 7 bases and J by 5 bases, with 22 bases of the junction left unmatched. The CDR3 length is 17 residues. Germline V lookup: CDR1 SQVTM, CDR2 ANQGSEA. The CDR3: CSASGLVAWFGGETQYF. The CDR3 region has the DNA TGCAGCGCTAGCGGACTAGTAGCTTGGTTTGGCGGGGAGACCCAGTACTTC.

The V and J genes are TRBV27 and TRBJ1-2; D remains ambiguous. Per the germline V gene, CDR1 is MNHEY and CDR2 is SMNVEV (reference sequence). The CDR3 extends over 16 amino acids. V was shortened by 6 bases and J by 8 bases, with 25 bases between the two germline ends. The CDR3 nucleotides are TGTGCCAGCAGCCATGACCCTTTTAAAGGTGTGGGGGGCTACACCTTC. This gives the protein CASSHDPFKGVGGYTF.

V usage is TRBV27 and J usage is TRBJ2-5, with D possibly matching TRBD1 (6 bases). Germline CDR1 and CDR2: MNHEY and SMNVEV (reference sequence). V lost 2 bases, J lost 0 bases, and 16 bases lay in between. The CDR3 totals 17 residues. The CDR3 DNA reads as TGTGCCAGCAGTTTAAGCCCCCGGACAGCGTACCAAGAGACCCAGTACTTC. Translated: CASSLSPRTAYQETQYF.

The chain employs TRBV7-6 and TRBJ2-5; 15 bases match TRBD2. The CDR3 is 18 amino acids. The V gene end was trimmed by 2 bases and the J gene end by 2 bases; junction bases not matched to a gene: 6. Germline V lookup: CDR1 SGHVS, CDR2 FNYEAQ. The CDR3 DNA reads as TGTGCCAGCAGCTTACCGGGACTAGCGGGAGGCTATCAAGAGACCCAGTACTTC. Translated, it gives CASSLPGLAGGYQETQYF.

The chain joins TRBV13 to TRBJ2-7, with 7 bases identical to TRBD1. After removal of 5 bases from V and 2 bases from J, the junction contained 12 bases not matched to a gene. This CDR3 comprises 16 residues. Germline lookup yields CDR1 PRHDT and CDR2 FYEKMQ (reference sequence). In nucleotides, the CDR3 is TGTGCCAGCAGCCAATTCCGGGGACAGTGGACCTACGAGCAGTACTTC. Residues: CASSQFRGQWTYEQYF.

The chain links TRBV11-2 to TRBJ2-3; D tentatively reads TRBD1 or TRBD2 (5 bases each). Trimming removed 6 bases from V and 0 bases from J, with 13 bases in between. The germline gives CDR1 SGHAT, CDR2 FQNNGV. The CDR3 has 15 amino acids. The CDR3 nucleotides read TGTGCCAGCAGACCGAGAGAGGGGAGCACAGATACGCAGTATTTT. Translating it yields CASRPREGSTDTQYF.

V usage is TRBV19 and J usage is TRBJ1-5; D perhaps matches TRBD1 (6 bases). This CDR3 has 16 residues. The V and J ends lost 3 bases and 5 bases respectively, with 17 bases between them. In germline, CDR1 is LNHDA, CDR2 SQIVND (reference sequence). The CDR3 region has the DNA TGTGCCAGTAGTATTGGTAGTACAGGGTACCATCAGCCCCAGCATTTT. Amino acids: CASSIGSTGYHQPQHF.

The CDR3 bases are TGTGCCAGCAGCTCCCCGTACGAGCAGTACTTC. Its translation is CASSSPYEQYF. The genes are TRBV7-9 and TRBJ2-7; D ambiguous. The CDR3 contains 11 residues. In germline, CDR1 is SEHNR, CDR2 FQNEAQ (reference sequence). Trimming took 4 bases from V and 4 from J, leaving 5 bases between them.

As for this clone: The same CDR3 also results from other DNA sequences found in this sample. This chain joins TRBV13 and TRBJ1-4, with a tentative D call TRBD1 (5 bases). This CDR3 is built from 16 residues. Trimming took 3 bases from V and 2 from J, leaving 13 bases between them. The germline CDR1 and CDR2 sequences are PRHDT and FYEKMQ (reference sequence). The CDR3 DNA sequence: TGTGCCAGCAGCTTGGGGCGGGGACGTACTAATGAAAAACTGTTTTTT. It yields the protein CASSLGRGRTNEKLFF.

The V call is TRBV5-4, the J call TRBJ2-5, with 9 bases identical to TRBD2. The V segment lost 4 bases and the J segment 5 bases; nucleotides outside the gene matches: 12. The V gene's germline CDR1 is SGHNT and CDR2 YYREEE (reference sequence). This CDR3 has 16 residues. CDR3 bases: TGTGCCAGCAGCCGGAGACTAGCGGAGGGGGGTGAGACCCAGTACTTC. Translating it yields CASSRRLAEGGETQYF.

This clone occurred a few times. The chain recombines TRBV6-1 with TRBJ1-5, with D possibly TRBD1 on 6 matching bases. The germline V gene encodes CDR1 MNHNS and CDR2 SASEGT. The CDR3 has 18 residues. Trimming cost V 2 bases and J 0 bases, with 17 bases left between them. The DNA of the CDR3 is TGTGCCAGCAGTGAAAATAGGGGGGGACCCTATAGCAATCAGCCCCAGCATTTT. As protein: CASSENRGGPYSNQPQHF.

V is TRBV18 and J is TRBJ2-5, with D uncertain. This CDR3 comprises 15 residues. The V and J ends lost 6 bases and 1 base respectively, with 15 bases between them. CDR1 is KGHSH and CDR2 is LQKENI in the germline V gene. The CDR3 sequence: CASSHGAGRQETQYF. The CDR3 DNA sequence: TGTGCCAGCTCCCACGGAGCCGGGCGCCAAGAGACCCAGTACTTC.

The chain uses TRBV11-1 and TRBJ2-7; either TRBD1 or TRBD2 may fit D (5 bases each). The V end was cut by 5 bases, the J end by 3 bases, with 11 bases between. Germline CDR1 reads SGHAT; CDR2 reads FQDESV (reference sequence). The CDR3 consists of 13 residues. Here the CDR3 reads CASSEGPNYEQYF. CDR3 DNA: TGTGCCAGCAGCGAGGGACCGAACTACGAGCAGTACTTC.

The chain couples TRBV7-6 to TRBJ2-2; no reliable D call. Looked up from germline, CDR1 is SGHVS and CDR2 is FNYEAQ. There are 12 residues in the CDR3. Trimming stripped 5 bases from V and 5 bases from J, with 6 bases between. The CDR3 DNA is TGTGCCAGCAGCCAAACTACCGGGGAGCTGTTTTTT. This codes for CASSQTTGELFF.